The 2 T cell receptor beta chains listed next were all sequenced from one sample in a study of blood T cell repertoires in COVID-19. The repertoire was sequenced with immunoSEQ multiplex PCR; TCRdb's copy has only in-frame clones and lacks some. The sample lists under 200,000 clones; 65% to 90% were seen once. Sequences were obtained from peripheral blood. The receptor set was obtained from a man in his 60s with acute or convalescent COVID-19.

The J gene is TRBJ2-5, the V gene TRBV3-1 (or the pseudogene TRBV3-2); 10 bases match TRBD1. The CDR3 is 14 residues long. J lost 3 bases, V lost 4 bases, and 2 bases had no gene match. Germline loops: CDR1 LGHDT, CDR2 YNNKEL (reference sequence). Here the CDR3 DNA reads TGTGCCAGCAGCCCGACAGGGGGCGAAGAGACCCAGTACTTC. Its translation is CASSPTGGEETQYF.

The V gene is TRBV4-2, the J gene TRBJ2-3, with a possible D match to TRBD2 (7 bases). Looked up from germline, CDR1 is LGHNA and CDR2 is YNFKEQ. Trimming took 4 bases from V and 10 from J, leaving 21 bases between them. The CDR3 spans 15 residues. CDR3 DNA sequence: TGTGCCAGCAGCCCCCCCCTAGCGGCGGGGGCTGCGCAGTATTTT. Its translation is CASSPPLAAGAAQYF.